Presented here are 17 T cell receptor beta chains from one specimen sequenced in a study of spatial heterogeneity in lung cancer. TCRdb re-called the 5' RACE reads through MiXCR, storing one row per CDR3 protein. In the table there are around 40,000 distinct CDR3 sequences, 6% to 9.5% of which are singletons. The time point here: blood at routine non-recurrence follow-up after resection. Here the sequenced sample was PBMCs, taken at follow-up. These TCRs come from a male donor with early-stage non-small cell lung cancer.

This clonotype occurred many times. This rearrangement joins TRBV5-6 to TRBJ2-5; 13 positions match TRBD2. Germline CDR1 and CDR2: SGHDT and YYEEEE. There are 16 residues in the CDR3. J lost 5 bases, V lost 2 bases, and 6 bases had no gene match. CDR3 protein: CASSFHTGLAGETQYF. The CDR3 DNA is TGTGCCAGCAGCTTCCACACGGGACTAGCGGGGGAGACCCAGTACTTC.

Many counts were recorded for this clonotype. The chain recombines TRBV18 with TRBJ1-3; possibly TRBD1 for D (5 bases). Trimming cost V 2 bases and J 2 bases, with 13 bases left between them. This CDR3 is built from 16 residues. Germline loops: CDR1 KGHSH, CDR2 LQKENI. CDR3 amino acids: CASSPIPGLAGNTIYF. For the CDR3, the DNA is TGTGCCAGCTCACCAATACCGGGACTAGCTGGAAACACCATATATTTT.

This clonotype was observed many times. The chain is built from TRBV7-9 and TRBJ2-2; TRBD2 might be the D (6 bases). Germline values: CDR1 SEHNR, CDR2 FQNEAQ (reference sequence). The CDR3 sequence is 16 residues long. Between the trimmed V and J ends, which lost 5 bases and 0 bases, there was a span of 13 bases. As DNA, the CDR3 is TGTGCCAGCAGCCCAGCGGGCACTACGAACACCGGGGAGCTGTTTTTT. Encoded protein: CASSPAGTTNTGELFF.

This clonotype was observed many times. A much larger clonotype is one base distant, so this may be a read error. The CDR3 DNA reads as TGTGCCAGCAGTTCCCGAGAGACCCAGTACTTC. It is translated as CASSSRETQYF. This sequence joins TRBV12-3 or TRBV12-4 and TRBJ2-5; D remains ambiguous. V dropped 4 bases and J dropped 4 bases, with 4 bases sitting between them. The CDR3 runs 11 residues.

This clonotype was seen repeatedly, ten times or more. The gene calls are TRBV27 and TRBJ1-2, with a tentative D call TRBD1 (5 bases). Germline values: CDR1 MNHEY, CDR2 SMNVEV (reference sequence). V lost 5 bases to trimming and J lost 1 base, with 8 bases between them. The CDR3 totals 13 residues. The DNA for the CDR3 is TGTGCCAGCAGTCTCGACAGTAACTATGGCTACACCTTC. It codes for CASSLDSNYGYTF.

This clonotype showed up many times. This chain links TRBV2 with TRBJ1-2; 8 nucleotides match TRBD1. V shed 7 bases, J shed 1 base, and the junction held 5 bases outside the gene matches. There are 14 residues in the CDR3. From germline, CDR1 is SNHLY and CDR2 FYNNEI. CDR3 residues: CASTRQGSNYGYTF. For the CDR3, the DNA is TGTGCCAGCACCAGACAGGGGAGTAACTATGGCTACACCTTC.

This clonotype was seen at least ten times. The chain couples TRBV12-5 to TRBJ1-1; 8 nucleotides line up with TRBD1. Germline values: CDR1 LGHNT, CDR2 FRNRAP. Losses at the gene ends were 6 bases for V and 1 base for J; bases not matched to a gene: 4. The CDR3 sequence is 14 residues long. The CDR3 DNA is TGTGCTAGTGGACTAACAGGGGGGAACACTGAAGCTTTCTTT. Amino acids: CASGLTGGNTEAFF.

This clonotype is categorized as medium-sized. This rearrangement joins TRBV7-9 to TRBJ2-7, with D maybe TRBD1 (6 bases). The length of the CDR3 is 13 residues. Trimming stripped 6 bases from V and 0 bases from J, with 9 bases between. The V gene's germline CDR1 is SEHNR and CDR2 FQNEAQ (reference sequence). The DNA of the CDR3 is TGTGCCAGCAGTTCGGGACACTCCTACGAGCAGTACTTC. Its protein is CASSSGHSYEQYF.

The chain is built from TRBV18 and TRBJ2-1, with a weak D call TRBD2 (5 bases). Looked up from germline, CDR1 is KGHSH and CDR2 is LQKENI. The ends were cut back, 0 bases at V and 7 bases at J, with 16 bases in the middle. This CDR3 has 16 amino acids. CDR3 sequence: CASSPPSSLVRNEQFF. The DNA of the CDR3 is TGTGCCAGCTCACCACCTTCTAGCTTAGTTCGAAATGAGCAGTTCTTC.

The chain joins TRBV11-1 to TRBJ2-3, with a possible D match to TRBD1 (6 bases). CDR1 is SGHAT, CDR2 FQDESV, per germline (reference sequence). V lost 6 bases and J 2 bases, leaving 15 bases between the germline ends. The length of the CDR3 is 15 residues. DNA for the CDR3: TGTGCCAGCAGGATACAGGGTCTTACCACAGATACGCAGTATTTT. It encodes CASRIQGLTTDTQYF. The variable domain in full, completed from reference TRBV11-1 and TRBJ2-3, reads EAEVAQSPRYKITEKSQAVAFWCDPISGHATLYWYRQILGQGPELLVQFQDESVVDDSQLPKDRFSAERLKGVDSTLKIQPAELGDSAMYLCASRIQGLTTDTQYFGPGTRLTVL.

This clonotype was counted many times. This rearrangement joins TRBV5-1 to TRBJ2-7, with 7 bases aligning to TRBD1. Germline trimming cut 2 bases from V and 2 bases from J; bases unmatched to any gene: 13. This CDR3 has 17 amino acids. The germline CDR1 and CDR2 sequences are SGHRS and YFSETQ. In nucleotides, the CDR3 is TGCGCCAGCAGCTTAACGAGCCCCCTACAGGGGACCTACGAGCAGTACTTC. Protein: CASSLTSPLQGTYEQYF.

To note about this clonotype: Given a much more abundant clone one base away, this may be a read error. The chain employs TRBV10-3 and TRBJ2-3; TRBD1 is a possible D gene (6 bases). Germline CDR1 is ENHRY and CDR2 is SYGVKD. V lost 8 bases, J lost 2 bases, and 17 bases lay in between. The CDR3 loop spans 15 amino acids. The CDR3 sequence is CAIGVGQTNTDTQYF. CDR3 nucleotides: TGTGCCATCGGTGTAGGACAGACCAACACAGATACGCAGTATTTT.

This clonotype was seen at least ten times. The genes are TRBV11-2 and TRBJ1-5, with D tentatively TRBD1 (5 bases). The CDR3 covers 13 residues. V lost 5 bases to trimming and J lost 5 bases, with 10 bases between them. CDR1 is SGHAT, CDR2 FQNNGV, per germline. The CDR3 here is CASSPQGDQPQHF. CDR3 sequence (DNA): TGTGCCAGCAGCCCCCAGGGAGATCAGCCCCAGCATTTT.

The sample holds many counts of this clonotype. The genes are TRBV7-9 and TRBJ1-2; 11 bases line up with TRBD1. The CDR3 loop spans 15 amino acids. The germline gives CDR1 SEHNR, CDR2 FQNEAQ (reference sequence). V lost 5 bases to trimming and J lost 5 bases; unmatched junction nucleotides: 7. This CDR3 reads CASSDGTGGGYGYTF. CDR3 bases: TGTGCCAGCAGCGATGGGACAGGGGGAGGTTATGGCTACACCTTC. Full variable domain (rest looked up from reference TRBV7-9 and TRBJ1-2): DTGVSQNPRHKITKRGQNVTFRCDPISEHNRLYWYRQTLGQGPEFLTYFQNEAQLEKSRLLSDRFSAERPKGSFSTLEIQRTEQGDSAMYLCASSDGTGGGYGYTFGSGTRLTVV.

This clonotype appeared many times. The chain uses TRBV30 and TRBJ1-4; 9 nucleotides align to TRBD1. Germline V gene lookup returns CDR1 GTSNPN and CDR2 SVGIG (reference sequence). Trimming at V came to 3 bases and at J to 6 bases, leaving 17 bases not matched to a gene. This CDR3 contains 18 residues. CDR3 nucleotides: TGTGCCTGGAGCAAACCCTTGGGACTTCGGACAGGGGATGAAAAACTGTTTTTT. Amino acid sequence: CAWSKPLGLRTGDEKLFF.

This clonotype was seen only a few times. V is TRBV11-1 and J is TRBJ2-7; unclear D gene. This CDR3 has 11 residues. The V and J ends lost 3 bases and 5 bases respectively, with 5 bases between them. The germline V gene has CDR1 SGHAT and CDR2 FQDESV (reference sequence). Here the CDR3 DNA reads TGTGCCAGCAGCTTCCGGGACGAGCAGTACTTC. This gives the protein CASSFRDEQYF.

This clonotype was counted ten times or more. The genes are TRBV3-1 and TRBJ2-4; D uncertain. Trimming took off 4 bases at V and 0 bases at J, with 13 bases between the two ends. Per the germline V gene, CDR1 is LGHDT and CDR2 is YNNKEL (reference sequence). The CDR3 consists of 16 residues. The CDR3 region is CASSPSGSLAKNIQYF. The CDR3 DNA sequence: TGTGCCAGCAGCCCCTCCGGGTCCCTAGCCAAAAACATTCAGTACTTC.